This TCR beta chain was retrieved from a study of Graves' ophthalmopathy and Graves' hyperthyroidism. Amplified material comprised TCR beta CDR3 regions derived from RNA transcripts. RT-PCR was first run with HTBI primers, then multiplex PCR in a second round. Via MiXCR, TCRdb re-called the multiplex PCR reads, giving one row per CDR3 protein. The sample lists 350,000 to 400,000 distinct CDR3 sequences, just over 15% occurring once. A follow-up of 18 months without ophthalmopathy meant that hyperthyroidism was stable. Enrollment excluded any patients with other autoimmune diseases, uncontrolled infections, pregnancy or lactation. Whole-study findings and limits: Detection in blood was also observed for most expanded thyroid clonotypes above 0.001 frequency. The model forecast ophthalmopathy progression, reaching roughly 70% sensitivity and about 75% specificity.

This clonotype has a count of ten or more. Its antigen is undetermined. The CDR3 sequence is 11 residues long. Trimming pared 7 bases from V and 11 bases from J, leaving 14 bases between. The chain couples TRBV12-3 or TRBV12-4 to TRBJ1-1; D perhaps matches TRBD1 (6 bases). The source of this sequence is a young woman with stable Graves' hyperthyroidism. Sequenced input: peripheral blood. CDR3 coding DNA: TGTGCCAGCATGCCAAGGGGGAGGGCTTTCTTT. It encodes CASMPRGRAFF.